The T cell receptor (beta chain) described here comes from a study of siplizumab effects on memory and regulatory T cells. In the case of this clone: Its antigen remains unknown.

Whole-study results and caveats: Tracing alloreactive clones into unstimulated subsets worked for only a minor fraction of them. Naive T cells, seemingly more diverse than memory cells, seemed major alloresponse contributors.

Sequencing used immunoSEQ multiplex PCR; TCRdb keeps in-frame clones, though not all of them. The sample consists of roughly 100,000 clones, roughly nine tenths of them appearing once. The clonotype originates from a human donor in good health. Sequenced sample: CD4+ T cells sorted from blood.

CDR3 protein: CASSPGGRDTGELFF. In DNA, the CDR3 is TGTGCCAGCTCACCGGGGGGACGGGACACCGGGGAGCTGTTTTTT. The chain links TRBV18 to TRBJ2-2, with a weak D call TRBD2 (6 bases). Germline CDR1 and CDR2: KGHSH and LQKENI. This CDR3 contains 15 residues. V was trimmed by 3 bases and J by 3 bases, leaving 11 bases between them.